This T cell receptor beta chain appears in the sequencing data of a study of neurological immune-mediated disorders. Study results and caveats: Phylogenetic grouping assigned the repertoires of 18 of 34 multiple sclerosis patients to one related-CDR3 cluster, which constitutes a possible signature.

Germline CDR1 ENHRY, CDR2 SYGVKD. Trimming took 6 bases from V and 2 from J, leaving 10 bases between them. This CDR3 spans 13 amino acids. Source material was 2 million unsorted PBMCs, stored at -80 °C in RNAlater. Many counts were recorded for this clonotype. Its specificity is unknown. TCRdb fed the 5' RACE reads into MiXCR, producing one record per CDR3 protein. The table shows tens of thousands of distinct CDR3 sequences, with 2% to 3% occurring only once. This sequence was found in a woman aged 25 to 39 with multiple sclerosis. Material for sequencing was PBMCs. This chain uses TRBV10-3 with TRBJ1-2; D is possibly TRBD1 (5 bases). As DNA, the CDR3 is TGTGCCATCAGGGGGGTCCAGAACTATGGCTACACCTTC. Its protein is CAIRGVQNYGYTF.